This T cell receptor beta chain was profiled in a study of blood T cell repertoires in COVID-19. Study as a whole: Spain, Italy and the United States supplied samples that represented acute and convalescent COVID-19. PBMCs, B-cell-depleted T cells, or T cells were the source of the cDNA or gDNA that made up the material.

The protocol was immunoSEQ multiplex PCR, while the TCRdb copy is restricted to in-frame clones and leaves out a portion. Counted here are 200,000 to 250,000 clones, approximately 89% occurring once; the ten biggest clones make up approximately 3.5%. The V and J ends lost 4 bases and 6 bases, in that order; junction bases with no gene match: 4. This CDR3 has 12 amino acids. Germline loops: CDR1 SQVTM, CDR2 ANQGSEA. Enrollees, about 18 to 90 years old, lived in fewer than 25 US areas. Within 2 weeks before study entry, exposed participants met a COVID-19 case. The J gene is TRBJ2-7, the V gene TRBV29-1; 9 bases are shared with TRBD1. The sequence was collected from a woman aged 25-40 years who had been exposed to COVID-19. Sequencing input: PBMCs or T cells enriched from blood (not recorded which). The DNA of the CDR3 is TGCAGCGTTGTGGGACAGGGACGCGAGCAGTACTTC. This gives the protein CSVVGQGREQYF.